These 2 T cell receptor beta chains share one sample of origin, sequenced in a study of CD8+ T cells in alopecia areata. As the sequencing template, cDNA was produced by extracting RNA and reverse transcribing it. Using immunoSEQ multiplex PCR, the repertoire was profiled, and TCRdb retains in-frame clones only, with some absent. The sample carries 61,000 or so clones, around 96% recorded once. This specimen consisted of CD8+ T cells sorted from blood, obtained at week 0. The receptors stem from a human donor with alopecia areata.

The chain couples TRBV19 to TRBJ2-1, with a tentative D call TRBD2 (6 bases). The ends were cut back, 3 bases at V and 2 bases at J, with 11 bases in the middle. Germline CDR1 and CDR2: LNHDA and SQIVND (reference sequence). The CDR3 runs to 15 residues. The CDR3 DNA sequence: TGTGCCAGTAGTATGGTAGCGGATCCCTACAATGAGCAGTTCTTC. Translated, it gives CASSMVADPYNEQFF.

The DNA for the CDR3 is TGTGCCAGCAGTGACCCGACTAGCGGGGTGCAGTTCTTC. Its protein is CASSDPTSGVQFF. The rearrangement links TRBV6-4 to TRBJ2-1; 11 bases agree with TRBD2. The germline V gene encodes CDR1 MRHNA and CDR2 SNTAGT. V shed 2 bases, J shed 12 bases, and the junction held 3 bases outside the gene matches. The CDR3 has 13 amino acids.